A selection of T cell receptor beta chains follows, all from one sample in a study of control samples from healthy donors and cancer patients. Only in-frame clones appear in the TCRdb table, and some are missing; sequencing was by immunoSEQ multiplex PCR. Among 85,000 to 100,000 clones, 93% were seen once, and the ten largest hold 8%. The material sequenced was blood. These receptors were collected from a young man in good health. Both conserved end residues are part of each CDR3. The D gene is left open where the match is weak. A clone size is listed for some rows: how often the clone was seen (once, few, many), or a class if it is expanded.

TRBJ1-4	13	NA	NA	TRBV6-5	CASSPGHNEKLFF	TGTGCCAGCAGCCCGGGCCATAATGAAAAACTGTTTTTT
TRBJ2-7	13	NA	NA	TRBV7-7	CASSLGHLYEQYF	TGTGCTAGCAGCTTGGGACATCTCTACGAGCAGTACTTC
TRBJ2-1	14	TRBD1	NA	TRBV4-2	CASSRQGIYNEQFF	TGTGCCAGCAGCAGACAGGGGATCTACAATGAGCAGTTCTTC
TRBJ2-1	13	NA	NA	TRBV3-1/TRBV3-2	CASSQGTGDEQFF	TGTGCCAGCAGCCAGGGGACGGGTGATGAGCAGTTCTTC
TRBJ1-4	16	NA	NA	TRBV5-1	CASSPTGSPTNEKLFF	TGCGCCAGCAGCCCCACAGGTTCGCCAACTAATGAAAAACTGTTTTTT
TRBJ1-6	15	NA	NA	TRBV5-6	CASRLERQYNSPLHF	TGTGCCAGCAGACTTGAGCGACAGTATAATTCACCCCTCCACTTT
TRBJ2-1	16	TRBD2	NA	TRBV10-1	CASQRTSGRSDREQFF	TGCGCCAGCCAAAGGACTAGCGGGAGGTCCGATCGTGAGCAGTTCTTC
TRBJ1-4	16	NA	NA	TRBV19	CASTSGDTSTNEKLFF	NA
TRBJ1-1	13	TRBD1	NA	TRBV5-1	CASSLGTGNEAFF	TGCGCCAGCAGCCTTGGGACAGGGAATGAAGCTTTCTTT
TRBJ2-2	16	TRBD1	NA	TRBV4-1	CASSQGWDRGTGELFF	TGCGCCAGCAGCCAAGGGTGGGACAGGGGTACCGGGGAGCTGTTTTTT
TRBJ1-1	13	NA	once	TRBV7-2	CASSPQREAEAFF	TGTGCCAGCAGCCCGCAGAGGGAAGCTGAAGCTTTCTTT
TRBJ1-1	12	NA	NA	TRBV19	CASSLGDTEAFF	TGTGCCAGTAGTCTGGGGGACACTGAAGCTTTCTTT
TRBJ2-2	16	TRBD2	NA	TRBV7-8	CASRTFTSGGTGELFF	TGTGCCAGCAGGACCTTTACTAGCGGGGGCACCGGGGAGCTGTTTTTT
TRBJ1-1	14	NA	few	TRBV5-1	CASSLGTANTEAFF	TGCGCCAGCAGCTTGGGGACAGCGAACACTGAAGCTTTCTTT
TRBJ2-7	15	TRBD2	NA	TRBV11-2	CASSQPLAGAQEQYF	TGTGCCAGCAGCCAGCCCCTAGCGGGAGCTCAAGAGCAGTACTTC
TRBJ2-7	13	NA	NA	TRBV6-5	CASTRQNSYEQYF	TGTGCCAGCACCCGACAGAACTCCTACGAGCAGTACTTC
TRBJ1-2	14	TRBD1	NA	TRBV5-6	CASTGGRQGYGYTF	TGTGCCAGCACCGGAGGGCGACAGGGCTATGGCTACACCTTC
TRBJ2-1	14	NA	NA	TRBV11-3	CASSPGASSNEQFF	TGTGCCAGCAGCCCGGGGGCTAGCAGCAATGAGCAGTTCTTC
TRBJ1-2	15	TRBD1	NA	TRBV6-5	CASKLPGTGGYGYTF	TGTGCCAGCAAGTTGCCCGGGACAGGGGGCTATGGCTACACCTTC
TRBJ1-2	17	TRBD1	NA	TRBV19	CASSMYTGQGALDGYTF	TGTGCCAGTAGTATGTACACCGGACAGGGGGCATTGGATGGCTACACCTTC
TRBJ2-7	14	TRBD1	NA	TRBV19	CASSITTGTYEQYF	TGTGCCAGTAGTATTACGACAGGGACCTACGAGCAGTACTTC
TRBJ2-1	15	NA	NA	TRBV3-1/TRBV3-2	CASSPLFGEYNEQFF	TGTGCCAGCAGCCCACTCTTTGGGGAGTACAATGAGCAGTTCTTC
TRBJ2-7	13	NA	NA	TRBV30	CAWSAGFSVEQYF	TGTGCCTGGAGCGCGGGATTCTCTGTCGAGCAGTACTTC
TRBJ1-1	11	NA	NA	TRBV7-2	CASSLWTEAFF	TGTGCCAGCAGCTTATGGACTGAAGCTTTCTTT
TRBJ2-1	15	TRBD2	NA	TRBV6-4	CASSGTSGSYNEQFF	TGTGCCAGCAGTGGGACTAGCGGCTCCTACAATGAGCAGTTCTTC
TRBJ2-5	14	TRBD2	NA	TRBV6-4	CASSERGGQETQYF	TGTGCCAGCAGTGAGCGGGGGGGCCAAGAGACCCAGTACTTC
TRBJ2-5	17	TRBD2	NA	TRBV27	CASSLAISGGPDETQYF	TGTGCCAGCAGTTTAGCGATTAGCGGGGGGCCCGATGAGACCCAGTACTTC
TRBJ1-5	17	TRBD1	NA	TRBV28	CASSPGGTGYSNQPQHF	TGTGCCAGCAGTCCGGGAGGGACAGGGTATAGCAATCAGCCCCAGCATTTT
TRBJ1-5	15	NA	NA	TRBV4-1	CASSQDWGSGQPQHF	TGCGCCAGCAGCCAAGATTGGGGTAGCGGTCAGCCCCAGCATTTT
TRBJ2-1	14	NA	NA	TRBV5-1	CASSQDGSYNEQFF	TGCGCCAGCAGCCAGGACGGCTCCTACAATGAGCAGTTCTTC
TRBJ2-1	14	TRBD2	NA	TRBV5-1	CASSPGGSYNEQFF	TGCGCCAGCAGTCCGGGGGGCTCCTACAATGAGCAGTTCTTC